The 29 T cell receptor beta chains presented below share a single source sample, sequenced in a study of T-cell memory formation after mild COVID-19 (dated by TCRdb to the early 2020s). The library was made by 5' RACE. TCRdb shows the sequencer as Illumina NovaSeq 6000. TCRdb reanalyzed the raw reads on its own, using fastp at Q25 for trimming and MiXCR for clone calling, and kept in-frame beta chains. All rows with the same CDR3 protein become a single entry with the most common DNA and genes. The sample table contains a few hundred thousand distinct CDR3 sequences; only one count was recorded for 8% to 11% of them. Around 3.3% of the sample belongs to the ten largest clones. What was sequenced was PBMCs or a T cell subset sorted from them (not recorded which). All receptors derive from a man between 18 and 29 years old who had mild COVID-19 (a few samples of this study predate the infection). The sample titles of this study are shuffled in the database, so cell type and time point are left out; the donor was told from shared clones.

In this sample, this clonotype turned up many times. The V and J genes are TRBV7-9 and TRBJ2-6; D tentatively fits TRBD1 or TRBD2 (6 bases each). Trimming stripped 5 bases from V and 0 bases from J, with 11 bases between. The CDR3 loop spans 16 amino acids. Germline V gene lookup returns CDR1 SEHNR and CDR2 FQNEAQ (reference sequence). CDR3 sequence: CASSTGATSGANVLTF. CDR3 DNA sequence: TGTGCCAGCAGCACGGGGGCAACCTCTGGGGCCAACGTCCTGACTTTC.

A few counts support this clonotype. This chain links TRBV5-1 with TRBJ2-1; 9 bases are shared with TRBD1. Trimming at V came to 0 bases and at J to 9 bases, leaving 10 bases not matched to a gene. The CDR3 consists of 16 residues. CDR1 and CDR2 (germline): SGHRS, YFSETQ. Here the CDR3 reads CASSLAGTGSYGEQFF. CDR3 nucleotide sequence: TGCGCCAGCAGCTTGGCCGGGACAGGGTCTTACGGTGAGCAGTTCTTC.

Points on this clonotype: This may stem from a read error, because a much larger clone lies one nucleotide away. The chain links TRBV4-3 to TRBJ1-1, with D perhaps matching TRBD1 (6 bases). The CDR3 length is 15 residues. Germline assignment: CDR1 LGHNA and CDR2 YSLEER. In DNA, the CDR3 is TGCGACAGCAGCCGATCTTGGACAGAAACGGGGGAAGCTTTCTTT. Its translation is CDSSRSWTETGEAFF.

This chain links TRBV29-1 with TRBJ1-5, with a possible D match to TRBD1 (5 bases). The DNA matches TRBJ2-3 better at its end, which makes the J call doubtful. The germline gives CDR1 SQVTM, CDR2 ANQGSEA. The CDR3 consists of 14 residues. The CDR3 nucleotides are TGCAGCGTTGTCTTTCAGGGAAGGAATCAGCCCCAGTATTTT. This encodes CSVVFQGRNQPQYF.

This clonotype was seen only a few times. The J gene is TRBJ1-6, the V gene TRBV5-1, with TRBD1 matching 7 bases. V shed 4 bases, J shed 7 bases, and the junction held 5 bases outside the gene matches. The CDR3 is 14 amino acids. Germline loops: CDR1 SGHRS, CDR2 YFSETQ. Here the CDR3 DNA reads TGCGCCAGCAGCGAAGGGACAGACAATTCACCCCTCCACTTT. Protein: CASSEGTDNSPLHF.

The CDR3 protein is CASSRDGITCEQYF. The CDR3 nucleotides read TGTGCCAGCAGCCGGGACGGGATCACCTGCGAGCAGTACTTC. The genes are TRBV7-2 and TRBJ2-7; D is tentatively TRBD1 or TRBD2 (5 bases each). This CDR3 is 14 amino acids long. Trimming cost V 5 bases and J 6 bases, with 17 bases left between them. Germline CDR1 is SGHTA and CDR2 is FQGNSA.

The CDR3: CASSPGTGPINTEAFF. CDR3 nucleotide sequence: TGCGCCAGCAGCCCAGGGACAGGGCCGATAAACACTGAAGCTTTCTTT. This rearrangement joins TRBV5-1 to TRBJ1-1; 9 positions agree with TRBD1. This CDR3 is 16 amino acids long. Germline V gene data show CDR1 as SGHRS and CDR2 as YFSETQ. J lost 2 bases, V lost 4 bases, and 9 bases had no gene match.

This clonotype has just a few counts. This chain connects TRBV7-2 to TRBJ1-3, with TRBD1 identical over 7 bases. This CDR3 spans 14 amino acids. V lost 6 bases, J lost 0 bases, and 2 bases stayed unmatched. Germline V CDR1 and CDR2: SGHTA, FQGNSA. The CDR3 loop is CASRQGPSGNTIYF. The CDR3, as DNA: TGTGCCAGCAGACAGGGGCCCTCTGGAAACACCATATATTTT.

The rearrangement links TRBV5-1 to TRBJ1-1; TRBD1 agrees at 8 bases. The V segment lost 0 bases and the J segment 8 bases; nucleotides outside the gene matches: 0. From germline, CDR1 is SGHRS and CDR2 YFSETQ. The CDR3 spans 12 residues. Written as DNA, the CDR3 is TGCGCCAGCAGCTTGGACAGGGGGGAAGCTTTCTTT. Its protein product is CASSLDRGEAFF.

In its sample, this clonotype was seen many times. The rearrangement links TRBV7-4 to TRBJ2-7; D remains unclear. V was trimmed by 5 bases and J by 2 bases, leaving 10 bases between them. CDR3 length: 13 amino acids. Germline loops: CDR1 SGHVT, CDR2 SQSDAQ. CDR3 protein: CASSHPFAYEQYV. CDR3 in DNA: TGTGCCAGCAGCCATCCTTTTGCCTACGAGCAGTACGTC.

This clonotype was seen more than once but under ten times. The V and J genes are TRBV15 and TRBJ2-2, with TRBD1 identical over 7 bases. After removal of 4 bases from V and 3 bases from J, the junction contained 5 bases not matched to a gene. Germline lookup yields CDR1 LNHNV and CDR2 YYDKDF (reference sequence). The CDR3 has 15 residues. The CDR3 nucleotides are TGTGCCACCAGCAACCGACAGGGATACACCGGGGAGCTGTTTTTT. This sequence encodes CATSNRQGYTGELFF.

This clonotype was found many times. This chain joins TRBV7-9 and TRBJ2-7, with 9 bases identical to TRBD1. CDR1 is SEHNR and CDR2 is FQNEAQ in the germline V gene (reference sequence). V shed 5 bases, J shed 5 bases, and the junction held 1 base outside the gene matches. This CDR3 contains 12 residues. In DNA form, the CDR3 reads TGTGCCAGCAGCCGGACAGGGGACGAGCAGTACTTC. It is translated as CASSRTGDEQYF.

The chain uses TRBV6-5 and TRBJ2-6; D is unclear. CDR1 is MNHEY, CDR2 SVGAGI, per germline. This CDR3 contains 15 residues. Trimming stripped 9 bases from V and 0 bases from J, with 12 bases between. The CDR3 nucleotides are TGTGCCAGTGTGGCAGTTAGCTCTGGGGCCAACGTCCTGACTTTC. The encoded protein is CASVAVSSGANVLTF.

The rearrangement links TRBV20-1 to TRBJ2-5, with TRBD2 matching over 10 bases. The ends lost 2 bases at V and 3 bases at J; junction bases unmatched: 3. Germline-derived CDR1 and CDR2 are DFQATT and SNEGSKA (reference sequence). The CDR3 runs 14 residues. This chain's CDR3 is CSARSSGGEETQYF. The DNA for the CDR3 is TGCAGTGCTAGATCAAGCGGGGGGGAAGAGACCCAGTACTTC.

This sequence joins TRBV9 and TRBJ2-3; 9 nucleotides line up with TRBD2. The CDR3 loop spans 16 amino acids. The V and J ends lost 3 bases and 3 bases, in that order; junction bases with no gene match: 8. CDR1 and CDR2 from the germline V gene are SGDLS and YYNGEE. CDR3 protein: CASSEGQAGGTDTQYF. The CDR3, as DNA: TGTGCCAGCAGCGAGGGACAAGCGGGGGGAACAGATACGCAGTATTTT.

This chain joins TRBV6-5 and TRBJ1-2, with D uncertain. This CDR3 region has 12 residues. V lost 6 bases and J lost 4, with 9 bases in between. Germline CDR1 MNHEY, CDR2 SVGAGI. The CDR3 loop reads CASSPSAYGYTF. Here the CDR3 DNA reads TGTGCCAGCAGCCCCTCGGCCTATGGCTACACCTTC.

CDR3: CASSRSLSGANVLTF. The CDR3 DNA sequence: TGCGCCAGCAGCCGAAGCCTATCTGGGGCCAACGTCCTGACTTTC. This chain uses TRBV5-1 with TRBJ2-6; D remains ambiguous. CDR1 is SGHRS and CDR2 is YFSETQ in the germline V gene. The CDR3 totals 15 residues. Trimming removed 4 bases from V and 1 base from J, with 9 bases in between.

This clonotype has a handful of counts. The chain is built from TRBV5-4 and TRBJ2-2; D is perhaps TRBD1 (6 bases). Per germline, CDR1 SGHNT and CDR2 YYREEE (reference sequence). The CDR3 is 14 amino acids. The germline V and J ends were trimmed by 0 bases and 4 bases, with 7 bases remaining between them. The chain's CDR3 is CASSLDRVTGELFF. CDR3 nucleotides: TGTGCCAGCAGCTTGGACAGGGTCACCGGGGAGCTGTTTTTT.

This chain uses TRBV4-3 with TRBJ1-1, with D unclear. Trimming shortened V by 2 bases and J by 0 bases, and 13 bases separated the two germline ends. The CDR3 is made up of 16 amino acids. Germline V gene lookup returns CDR1 LGHNA and CDR2 YSLEER. CDR3 DNA sequence: TGCGCCAGCAGCCAATTCCCTCAGGTAATGAACACTGAAGCTTTCTTT. This encodes CASSQFPQVMNTEAFF.

This clonotype has only a few counts. The gene calls are TRBV6-1 and TRBJ2-7; D not resolved. Germline V gene sequence: CDR1 MNHNS, CDR2 SASEGT. The CDR3 spans 13 residues. With 2 bases removed from V and 6 bases from J, the gap between germline ends came to 11 bases. This CDR3 reads CASSEPRPREQYF. The CDR3 DNA is TGTGCCAGCAGTGAACCTCGACCGCGCGAGCAGTACTTC.

This chain connects TRBV9 to TRBJ1-5, with TRBD1 as a possible D gene (5 bases). Per the germline V gene, CDR1 is SGDLS and CDR2 is YYNGEE. CDR3 size: 13 residues. The ends were cut back, 2 bases at V and 6 bases at J, with 9 bases in the middle. The CDR3, as DNA: TGTGCCAGCAGCGTTTCGGGGACTCAGCCCCAGCATTTT. It is translated as CASSVSGTQPQHF.

The chain is built from TRBV6-2 or TRBV6-3 and TRBJ2-3; D may be TRBD1 (6 bases). From germline, CDR1 is MNHEY and CDR2 SVGEGT. Deletions cut 5 bases from V and 5 bases from J, with 20 bases between. This CDR3 spans 16 amino acids. CDR3 sequence: CASSPYGAPRGDTQYF. CDR3 DNA sequence: TGTGCCAGCAGTCCGTATGGAGCGCCCAGGGGAGATACGCAGTATTTT.

This clonotype was seen more than once but under ten times. This rearrangement joins TRBV7-9 to TRBJ2-1; maybe TRBD2 (5 bases). V dropped 5 bases and J dropped 7 bases, with 9 bases sitting between them. The CDR3 extends over 12 amino acids. The germline CDR1 and CDR2 sequences are SEHNR and FQNEAQ (reference sequence). This CDR3 is CASSLGENEQFF. CDR3 sequence (DNA): TGTGCCAGCAGCCTTGGGGAGAATGAGCAGTTCTTC.

The sample holds a few counts of this clonotype. The V and J genes are TRBV6-5 and TRBJ1-2; D ambiguous. Trimming removed 5 bases at V and 8 bases at J, with 15 bases between. The CDR3 sequence is 13 residues long. Per germline, CDR1 MNHEY and CDR2 SVGAGI. The CDR3 loop is CASSPASREGYTF. Here the CDR3 DNA reads TGTGCCAGCAGTCCGGCTAGCCGAGAAGGCTACACCTTC.

The table lists this clonotype with a few counts. In nucleotides, the CDR3 is TGTGCCAGCAGTGGCGGGACAGGCCGTAACTATGGCTACACCTTC. It yields the protein CASSGGTGRNYGYTF. The genes are TRBV6-5 and TRBJ1-2, with TRBD1 matching over 8 bases. Germline assignment: CDR1 MNHEY and CDR2 SVGAGI. There are 15 residues in the CDR3. V lost 5 bases and J lost 1; bases outside the gene matches: 6.

The chain joins TRBV24-1 to TRBJ2-2; TRBD1 might be the D (6 bases). CDR3 size: 17 residues. The germline V and J ends were trimmed by 4 bases and 1 base, with 15 bases remaining between them. Germline V gene lookup returns CDR1 KGHDR and CDR2 SFDVKD. The CDR3 nucleotides read TGTGCCACCAGTGAGATACCCCCGGGACAGAACACCGGGGAGCTGTTTTTT. Translating gives CATSEIPPGQNTGELFF.

This chain links TRBV11-2 with TRBJ1-1, with TRBD1 identical over 11 bases. CDR3 length: 14 amino acids. Germline V gene lookup returns CDR1 SGHAT and CDR2 FQNNGV. V lost 4 bases and J lost 12; bases outside the gene matches: 10. CDR3 protein: CASSSVFGTGGTFF. The CDR3 region has the DNA TGTGCCAGCAGCTCAGTGTTTGGGACAGGGGGTACTTTCTTT. The entire variable domain, with the rest obtained from reference TRBV11-2 and TRBJ1-1, is as follows: EAGVAQSPRYKIIEKRQSVAFWCNPISGHATLYWYQQILGQGPKLLIQFQNNGVVDDSQLPKDRFSAERLKGVDSTLKIQPAKLEDSAVYLCASSSVFGTGGTFFGQGTRLTVV.

This chain connects TRBV7-2 to TRBJ2-2; TRBD1 matches 7 bases. The germline CDR1 and CDR2 sequences are SGHTA and FQGNSA. This CDR3 comprises 14 residues. The V segment lost 5 bases and the J segment 5 bases; nucleotides outside the gene matches: 5. In DNA form, the CDR3 reads TGTGCCAGCAGCATAGGGGGCTCAACCGGGGAGCTGTTTTTT. Encoded protein: CASSIGGSTGELFF.

This clonotype was recorded a few times. The J gene is TRBJ1-1, the V gene TRBV7-9; tentatively, D is TRBD1 (5 bases). This CDR3 comprises 16 residues. The ends were cut back, 6 bases at V and 1 base at J, with 18 bases in the middle. The V gene's germline CDR1 is SEHNR and CDR2 FQNEAQ (reference sequence). CDR3 in DNA: TGTGCCAGCAGTCGGGGCCAGTCTAGTGGGAACACTGAAGCTTTCTTT. It translates to CASSRGQSSGNTEAFF.